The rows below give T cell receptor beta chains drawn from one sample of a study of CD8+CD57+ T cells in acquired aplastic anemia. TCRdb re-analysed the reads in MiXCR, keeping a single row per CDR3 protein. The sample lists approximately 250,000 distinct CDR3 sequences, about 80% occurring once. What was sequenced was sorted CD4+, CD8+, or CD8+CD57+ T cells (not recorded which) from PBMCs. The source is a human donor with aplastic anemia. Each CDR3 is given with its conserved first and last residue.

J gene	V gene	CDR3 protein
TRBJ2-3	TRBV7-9	CASGSWGTQYF
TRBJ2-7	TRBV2	CASGGGGTGMKNEQYF
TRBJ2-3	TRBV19	CASSLAGGPYTQYF
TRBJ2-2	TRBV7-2	CASVPREGARDPVLFF
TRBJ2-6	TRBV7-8	CASSLAGGHDAHDLTF
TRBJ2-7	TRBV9	CASSGLAGDTGEHF
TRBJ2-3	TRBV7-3	CASSSPGLQFTPSF
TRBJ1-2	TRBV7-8	CASSLDKSYGYTF
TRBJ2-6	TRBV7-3	CASSLAGGADDGDLTF
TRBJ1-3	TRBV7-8	CASSFVPAYSGNTIYF
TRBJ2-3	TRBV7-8	CASGEAGRAAKYF
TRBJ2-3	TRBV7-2	CASSLAGRDAQYF
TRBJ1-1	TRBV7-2	CASSLDLRYGTEAFF
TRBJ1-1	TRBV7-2	CASSLAGRKLWLHFF
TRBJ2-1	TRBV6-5	CASSFGQGYNEQFF
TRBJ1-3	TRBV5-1	CASSFGGSGNTIYF
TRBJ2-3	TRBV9	CASSFTGAKGALYF
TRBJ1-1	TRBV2	CASGDGGTDTPYFVF